This T cell receptor beta chain is from a study of T cell changes during pregnancy in multiple sclerosis. V shed 6 bases and J shed 1 base, with 10 bases lying between them. CDR3 length: 13 residues. Germline V gene lookup returns CDR1 MDHEN and CDR2 SYDVKM. The protocol was immunoSEQ multiplex PCR, while the TCRdb copy is restricted to in-frame clones and leaves out a portion. The data show 65,000 or so clones, with less than 95% seen just once and about 2.1% held by the top ten. The origin of this receptor is a female donor in good health, enrolled as a control in a pregnancy study. Sequenced material: peripheral blood, taken in the second trimester of pregnancy. This rearrangement joins TRBV28 to TRBJ2-7; tentative D call: TRBD2 (5 bases). CDR3 DNA: TGTGCCAGCAGGTTTACTAGTTCCTACGAGCAGTACTTC. Translating it yields CASRFTSSYEQYF.